The clone carrying this T cell receptor beta chain has a single count. Produced via immunoSEQ multiplex PCR; TCRdb's table is partial and in-frame only. The data show 300,000 or so clones, 87% seen once. The length of the CDR3 is 12 residues. Trimming pared 6 bases from V and 0 bases from J, leaving 5 bases between. Germline CDR1 MNHEY, CDR2 SVGAGI. The data were taken from a study of blood T cell repertoires in COVID-19. Across the whole study: Sites across the United States, Italy and Spain contributed samples from acute and convalescent COVID-19. Nucleic acid was either cDNA or gDNA, and it came from T cells, B-cell-depleted T cells, or PBMCs.

The cohort comprised adults aged about 18 to 89 years residing in some 24 US areas. This receptor was identified in a woman younger than 45 who had recovered from COVID-19. This chain joins TRBV6-5 and TRBJ1-2, with D hard to call. Sequencing was performed on PBMCs or T cells enriched from blood (not recorded which). The DNA of the CDR3 is TGTGCCAGCAGCGAGGCTAACTATGGCTACACCTTC. Translated, it gives CASSEANYGYTF.